This T cell receptor (beta chain) is drawn from a study of cytomegalovirus exposure and HLA in healthy donors. Background on the study: Within an early data release were roughly 90 million unique TCRs drawn from HLA-typed donors. Study outcomes and limitations: A later analysis linked a missense variant in DCLRE1C to the trimming of TCR beta V and J genes.

V gave up 5 bases and J gave up 2 bases; unmatched junction bases: 8. The V gene's germline CDR1 is PRHDT and CDR2 FYEKMQ (reference sequence). The CDR3 totals 15 residues. Of note for this clone: As yet, its antigen is unknown.

The PCR made use of 60 Vbeta and 13 Jbeta primers. Sequenced by immunoSEQ multiplex PCR; TCRdb stores in-frame clones only, minus some. The sample table includes approximately 37,000 clones. The receptor comes from a man in his forties in good health and CMV-seropositive. The sequenced sample consisted of PBMCs. The rearrangement links TRBV13 to TRBJ2-7, with 8 positions matching TRBD2. DNA for the CDR3: TGTGCCAGCAGCCAAGGCGGGGGGTCTCCCTACGAGCAGTACTTC. Protein: CASSQGGGSPYEQYF.